These 27 T cell receptor beta chains were sequenced from one sample in a study of technical replicates of blood from a handful of donors (dated by TCRdb to the late 2010s). The library was built by means of the immunoSEQ multiplex PCR assay. TCRdb retrieved this table from immuneACCESS and kept in-frame rearrangements only. Not all clones are present; in checked studies, unresolved V genes account for under half, and no reason is known for the remainder. Present in this sample are 100,000 or so clones, over 90% of which were seen just once. The ten largest clones take up roughly 0.21% of the sample. The sample taken for sequencing was T cells isolated from PBMCs. These receptors came from a human donor in good health.

This chain connects TRBV25-1 to TRBJ2-3, with 9 bases matching TRBD1. V shed 7 bases and J 5 bases; nucleotides not matched to a gene: 19. CDR1 and CDR2 from the germline V gene are MGHDK and SYGVNS. This CDR3 is built from 18 residues. CDR3 amino acids: CASNQGTGTGHSEDTQYF. CDR3 in DNA: TGTGCCAGCAATCAGGGTACCGGGACAGGGCATTCCGAAGATACGCAGTATTTT.

The chain is built from TRBV7-8 and TRBJ1-1; TRBD1 agrees at 7 bases. Germline CDR1 reads SGHVS; CDR2 reads FQNEAQ. After removal of 4 bases from V and 1 base from J, the junction contained 6 bases not matched to a gene. The CDR3 sequence is 15 residues long. The CDR3, as DNA: TGTGCCAGCAGCTCAATTGGGACAGCGAACACTGAAGCTTTCTTT. This translates into CASSSIGTANTEAFF. The full variable domain, in which reference TRBV7-8 and TRBJ1-1 provide the parts outside the CDR3, is GAGVSQSPRYKVAKRGQDVALRCDPISGHVSLFWYQQALGQGPEFLTYFQNEAQLDKSGLPSDRFFAERPEGSVSTLKIQRTQQEDSAVYLCASSSIGTANTEAFFGQGTRLTVV.

This chain uses TRBV12-5 with TRBJ1-1; TRBD1 matches at 7 bases. The CDR3 spans 17 residues. The junction had 21 bases not matched to a gene; V was cut back by 7 bases and J by 7 bases. Germline V gene data show CDR1 as LGHNT and CDR2 as FRNRAP. CDR3: CASAIPYVGQTLGEAFF. In DNA, the CDR3 is TGTGCTAGTGCGATCCCCTATGTGGGACAGACCTTGGGTGAAGCTTTCTTT.

The chain is built from TRBV5-1 and TRBJ1-1, with D possibly TRBD1 on 6 matching bases. Germline lookup yields CDR1 SGHRS and CDR2 YFSETQ. The CDR3 spans 15 residues. V lost 4 bases, J lost 1 base, and 14 bases lay in between. The chain's CDR3 is CASSVRTVGNTEAFF. DNA of the CDR3: TGCGCCAGCAGCGTACGGACAGTTGGGAACACTGAAGCTTTCTTT.

This chain joins TRBV19 and TRBJ1-2, with 7 positions matching TRBD1. V lost 7 bases and J lost 4; bases outside the gene matches: 6. The CDR3 has 13 amino acids. Germline CDR1 LNHDA, CDR2 SQIVND (reference sequence). The CDR3 DNA sequence: TGTGCCAGTACCCTGGCAGGGGGCTATGGCTACACCTTC. Its translation: CASTLAGGYGYTF. Filled out from reference TRBV19 and TRBJ1-2, the complete variable domain reads DGGITQSPKYLFRKEGQNVTLSCEQNLNHDAMYWYRQDPGQGLRLIYYSQIVNDFQKGDIAEGYSVSREKKESFPLTVTSAQKNPTAFYLCASTLAGGYGYTFGSGTRLTVV.

This clone was detected only once. The chain uses TRBV6-5 and TRBJ2-1; D not resolved. The CDR3 covers 13 residues. The ends were cut back, 8 bases at V and 3 bases at J, with 11 bases in the middle. The germline V gene encodes CDR1 MNHEY and CDR2 SVGAGI. The CDR3 reads CASGRSVYNEQFF. CDR3 sequence (DNA): TGTGCCAGCGGTAGATCCGTCTACAATGAGCAGTTCTTC.

J is TRBJ1-1 and V is TRBV7-9, with 7 positions matching TRBD1. The length of the CDR3 is 16 residues. Losses at the gene ends were 7 bases for V and 6 bases for J; bases not matched to a gene: 17. Germline CDR1 is SEHNR and CDR2 is FQNEAQ (reference sequence). The CDR3 here is CASNFPTDRYEAEAFF. CDR3 DNA sequence: TGTGCCAGCAACTTCCCGACGGACAGGTATGAAGCTGAAGCTTTCTTT. The whole variable domain, remainder taken from reference TRBV7-9 and TRBJ1-1, is DTGVSQNPRHKITKRGQNVTFRCDPISEHNRLYWYRQTLGQGPEFLTYFQNEAQLEKSRLLSDRFSAERPKGSFSTLEIQRTEQGDSAMYLCASNFPTDRYEAEAFFGQGTRLTVV.

V and J are TRBV9 and TRBJ1-1; TRBD1 might be the D (5 bases). V was clipped by 3 bases and J by 1 base, with 13 bases between them. Per germline, CDR1 SGDLS and CDR2 YYNGEE. The CDR3 loop spans 15 amino acids. CDR3 sequence (DNA): TGTGCCAGCAGCGCCGGGGGGGGATGGAACACTGAAGCTTTCTTT. Residues: CASSAGGGWNTEAFF. The full variable domain, completed using reference TRBV9 and TRBJ1-1, is DSGVTQTPKHLITATGQRVTLRCSPRSGDLSVYWYQQSLDQGLQFLIQYYNGEERAKGNILERFSAQQFPDLHSELNLSSLELGDSALYFCASSAGGGWNTEAFFGQGTRLTVV.

CDR3 residues: CASSLARGFDLNTEAFF. CDR3 sequence (DNA): TGCGCCAGCAGCTTAGCACGGGGTTTTGACTTGAACACTGAAGCTTTCTTT. This sequence joins TRBV5-1 and TRBJ1-1; D unclear. The CDR3 loop spans 17 amino acids. The V end lost 2 bases, the J end lost 0 bases, and 17 bases lay between the germline ends. Germline loops: CDR1 SGHRS, CDR2 YFSETQ.

The gene calls are TRBV6-1 and TRBJ2-5, with a weak D call TRBD1 (6 bases). The CDR3 is made up of 15 amino acids. In germline, CDR1 is MNHNS, CDR2 SASEGT. V was cut by 2 bases and J by 1 base, with 11 bases left in between. The CDR3 coding sequence is TGTGCCAGCAGTGAACCCGGACAGATCCAAGAGACCCAGTACTTC. It specifies CASSEPGQIQETQYF.

The gene calls are TRBV5-1 and TRBJ1-4; D possibly corresponds to TRBD1 (6 bases). The CDR3 extends over 18 amino acids. Trimming stripped 0 bases from V and 8 bases from J, with 23 bases between. Germline V gene data show CDR1 as SGHRS and CDR2 as YFSETQ. CDR3: CASSLEERLLSQGEKLFF. The CDR3 bases are TGCGCCAGCAGCTTGGAAGAGCGCTTGTTGTCCCAGGGGGAAAAACTGTTTTTT.

This clone was picked up one time. The chain carries TRBV28 and TRBJ1-5; 8 bases line up with TRBD1. V was clipped by 6 bases and J by 0 bases; unmatched bases: 7. The length of the CDR3 is 16 residues. CDR1 MDHEN and CDR2 SYDVKM come from the germline V gene. This chain's CDR3 is CASSLRQGNSNQPQHF. CDR3 sequence (DNA): TGTGCCAGCAGCCTAAGACAGGGGAATAGCAATCAGCCCCAGCATTTT.

This rearrangement joins TRBV2 to TRBJ2-1, with 15 bases that match TRBD2. This CDR3 is 19 amino acids long. V shed 7 bases and J 2 bases; nucleotides not matched to a gene: 12. Germline V gene sequence: CDR1 SNHLY, CDR2 FYNNEI. DNA of the CDR3: TGTGCCAGCATCGAAGTCGGGACTAGCGGGAGGAACGCCTACAATGAGCAGTTCTTC. This encodes CASIEVGTSGRNAYNEQFF.

V and J are TRBV28 and TRBJ2-1, with D possibly TRBD1 on 6 matching bases. CDR1 is MDHEN, CDR2 SYDVKM, per germline. V was clipped by 5 bases and J by 6 bases, with 11 bases between them. This CDR3 region has 13 residues. As DNA, the CDR3 is TGTGCCAGCAGTGTTAAACAGGGCAATGAGCAGTTCTTC. It codes for CASSVKQGNEQFF.

The genes are TRBV4-2 and TRBJ1-5; D is possibly TRBD1 (6 bases). V was cut by 0 bases and J by 0 bases, with 9 bases left in between. The CDR3 is 16 amino acids. Germline CDR1 reads LGHNA; CDR2 reads YNFKEQ. Written as DNA, the CDR3 is TGTGCCAGCAGCCAAGACAGGGGTAATAGCAATCAGCCCCAGCATTTT. It translates to CASSQDRGNSNQPQHF.

The count of this clone is one. The gene calls are TRBV10-3 and TRBJ2-7; the D gene is possibly TRBD2 (6 bases). The V and J ends lost 6 bases and 7 bases respectively, with 25 bases between them. CDR1 and CDR2 (germline): ENHRY, SYGVKD. The CDR3 consists of 16 residues. The CDR3 bases are TGTGCCATCAGCAGACAACCCTCGGGGGTAGCGGTAGAGCAGTACTTC. It is translated as CAISRQPSGVAVEQYF.

V usage is TRBV10-3 and J usage is TRBJ2-5, with D possibly TRBD1 on 5 matching bases. CDR1 and CDR2 from the germline V gene are ENHRY and SYGVKD. V lost 4 bases and J 1 base, leaving 13 bases between the germline ends. The CDR3 is 15 residues long. DNA for the CDR3: TGTGCCATCAGTGGGGGCAGGACGAGCCAAGAGACCCAGTACTTC. The encoded protein is CAISGGRTSQETQYF.

The chain carries TRBV27 and TRBJ2-4, with 9 nucleotides matching TRBD1. Per the germline V gene, CDR1 is MNHEY and CDR2 is SMNVEV (reference sequence). Germline trimming cut 5 bases from V and 7 bases from J; bases unmatched to any gene: 6. This CDR3 contains 14 residues. CDR3 bases: TGTGCCAGCAGTCCTACAGGGGGCGGGAACATTCAGTACTTC. Protein sequence: CASSPTGGGNIQYF.

The CDR3 here is CASSSFGGTVYEQYF. The CDR3 DNA is TGTGCCAGCAGCTCGTTTGGGGGGACGGTATACGAGCAGTACTTC. This chain joins TRBV5-8 and TRBJ2-7; D perhaps matches TRBD2 (6 bases). Germline V gene sequence: CDR1 SGHTS, CDR2 YDEGEE. V lost 3 bases to trimming and J lost 4 bases, with 17 bases between them. The CDR3 contains 15 residues.

The chain recombines TRBV6-5 with TRBJ1-1, with TRBD1 matching over 10 bases. Germline assignment: CDR1 MNHEY and CDR2 SVGAGI. V lost 4 bases and J lost 8; bases outside the gene matches: 1. The CDR3 consists of 12 residues. The CDR3 DNA follows: TGTGCCAGCAGTTGGACAGGGGGGGAAGCTTTCTTT. This gives the protein CASSWTGGEAFF.

The chain combines TRBV25-1 with TRBJ1-1, with D possibly matching TRBD1 (5 bases). The CDR3 is 14 amino acids. Germline loops: CDR1 MGHDK, CDR2 SYGVNS. Trimming took off 6 bases at V and 2 bases at J, with 13 bases between the two ends. This chain's CDR3 is CASSDDRFNTEAFF. In DNA form, the CDR3 reads TGTGCCAGCAGCGACGACAGATTTAACACTGAAGCTTTCTTT.

The chain uses TRBV7-9 and TRBJ1-6; 10 bases fit TRBD1. The CDR3 is 18 amino acids. Per germline, CDR1 SEHNR and CDR2 FQNEAQ (reference sequence). With 5 bases clipped from V and 10 bases from J, the junction kept 17 bases outside the gene matches. CDR3: CASSGRGRQGAFRSPLHF. The CDR3 bases are TGTGCCAGCAGCGGGAGGGGGCGACAGGGGGCTTTTCGATCACCCCTCCACTTT.

This chain connects TRBV19 to TRBJ1-4; TRBD1 matches at 7 bases. The trim removed 3 bases at V and 4 bases at J, leaving 14 bases unmatched. This CDR3 region has 18 residues. Germline CDR1 LNHDA, CDR2 SQIVND (reference sequence). The CDR3 region is CASSILFWRDRVNEKLFF. The CDR3 DNA sequence: TGTGCCAGTAGTATCTTGTTTTGGAGAGACAGGGTTAATGAAAAACTGTTTTTT. Looking up the rest from reference TRBV19 and TRBJ1-4 gives the full variable domain: DGGITQSPKYLFRKEGQNVTLSCEQNLNHDAMYWYRQDPGQGLRLIYYSQIVNDFQKGDIAEGYSVSREKKESFPLTVTSAQKNPTAFYLCASSILFWRDRVNEKLFFGSGTQLSVL.

The J gene is TRBJ1-1, the V gene TRBV5-4; a weak D match, TRBD1 (6 bases). CDR3 size: 14 residues. Germline CDR1 is SGHNT and CDR2 is YYREEE (reference sequence). The V gene lost 0 bases and the J gene lost 6 bases, with 12 bases spanning the gap. CDR3 in amino acids: CASSLAGEGPEAFF. In DNA form, the CDR3 reads TGTGCCAGCAGCTTGGCAGGGGAGGGACCTGAAGCTTTCTTT.

CDR3 amino acids: CASSLAGDYEQYF. CDR3 sequence (DNA): TGTGCCAGCAGTTTAGCGGGAGACTACGAGCAGTACTTC. The V gene is TRBV6-5, the J gene TRBJ2-7; TRBD2 agrees at 9 bases. CDR3 size: 13 residues. Germline V gives CDR1 MNHEY, CDR2 SVGAGI. Germline trimming cut 4 bases from V and 3 bases from J; bases unmatched to any gene: 1.

This chain links TRBV15 with TRBJ2-3; TRBD2 matches at 13 bases. Per the germline V gene, CDR1 is LNHNV and CDR2 is YYDKDF (reference sequence). Losses at the gene ends were 4 bases for V and 6 bases for J; bases not matched to a gene: 4. The CDR3 length is 15 residues. The DNA of the CDR3 is TGTGCCACCAGCATGACTAGCGGGAGGTATGATACGCAGTATTTT. It codes for CATSMTSGRYDTQYF.

The rearrangement uses TRBV11-3 and TRBJ1-1; a possible D gene is TRBD1 (5 bases). CDR3 length equals 16 residues. CDR1 is SGHNT and CDR2 is YENEEA in the germline V gene. Between the trimmed V and J ends, which lost 4 bases and 3 bases, there was a span of 18 bases. CDR3 amino acids: CASSSPQGVWDTEAFF. The CDR3 bases are TGTGCCAGCAGCTCCCCCCAGGGTGTATGGGACACTGAAGCTTTCTTT. Complete variable domain (other parts from reference TRBV11-3 and TRBJ1-1): EAGVVQSPRYKIIEKKQPVAFWCNPISGHNTLYWYLQNLGQGPELLIRYENEEAVDDSQLPKDRFSAERLKGVDSTLKIQPAELGDSAVYLCASSSPQGVWDTEAFFGQGTRLTVV.